The 9 T cell receptor beta chains reported below all come from one sample, sequenced in a study of blood T cell repertoires in COVID-19. Method: immunoSEQ multiplex PCR; TCRdb's copy keeps in-frame clones and lacks some. The sample lists about 180,000 clones, around four fifths occurring once. The sequenced sample consisted of peripheral blood. These receptors were taken from a woman in her thirties or forties with COVID-19, enrolled during active disease.

The rearrangement joins TRBV4-1 to TRBJ2-7, with D possibly matching TRBD1 (6 bases). The CDR3 extends over 14 amino acids. CDR1 and CDR2 from the germline V gene are MGHRA and YSYEKL. V was clipped by 1 base and J by 0 bases, with 7 bases between them. CDR3 in amino acids: CASSQGDTSYEQYF. In DNA, the CDR3 is TGCGCCAGCAGCCAAGGGGACACCTCCTACGAGCAGTACTTC.

In this sample, this clone turned up a few times. J is TRBJ1-2 and V is TRBV5-6; the D gene is possibly TRBD1 (5 bases). Germline CDR1 reads SGHDT; CDR2 reads YYEEEE. Trimming pared 1 base from V and 6 bases from J, leaving 7 bases between. This CDR3 spans 12 amino acids. The CDR3 here is CASSLWGDGYTF. In DNA, the CDR3 is TGTGCCAGCAGCTTGTGGGGGGATGGCTACACCTTC. The variable domain in full, with the rest retrieved from reference TRBV5-6 and TRBJ1-2, is DAGVTQSPTHLIKTRGQQVTLRCSPKSGHDTVSWYQQALGQGPQFIFQYYEEEERQRGNFPDRFSGHQFPNYSSELNVNALLLGDSALYLCASSLWGDGYTFGSGTRLTVV.

This sequence joins TRBV12-3 or TRBV12-4 and TRBJ1-2, with D possibly matching TRBD1 (6 bases). Trimming took off 7 bases at V and 4 bases at J, with 13 bases between the two ends. The CDR3 is 13 amino acids. In nucleotides, the CDR3 is TGTGCCAGCACCCTGGGGGGGCTCTATGGCTACACCTTC. As protein: CASTLGGLYGYTF.

This chain joins TRBV9 and TRBJ2-1, with unresolved D. CDR1 and CDR2 (germline): SGDLS, YYNGEE. Trimming took 0 bases from V and 4 from J, leaving 11 bases between them. This CDR3 is 15 amino acids long. CDR3 sequence: CASSVAGQIYNEQFF. CDR3 DNA sequence: TGTGCCAGCAGCGTAGCTGGGCAGATATACAATGAGCAGTTCTTC.

This chain uses TRBV27 with TRBJ2-7; 9 bases map to TRBD2. J was trimmed by 0 bases and V by 4 bases; bases with no gene match: 10. Germline V gene data show CDR1 as MNHEY and CDR2 as SMNVEV (reference sequence). This CDR3 region has 17 residues. CDR3 region: CASSSPFTSGPSYEQYF. The CDR3 region has the DNA TGTGCCAGCAGTTCCCCCTTTACTAGCGGGCCCTCCTACGAGCAGTACTTC.

This rearrangement joins TRBV4-1 to TRBJ1-1, with a weak D call TRBD1 (6 bases). Trimming removed 3 bases at V and 5 bases at J, with 16 bases between. Germline-derived CDR1 and CDR2 are MGHRA and YSYEKL. The CDR3 totals 15 residues. The CDR3 here is CASSHKQGSLTEAFF. The CDR3 DNA reads TGCGCCAGCAGCCATAAACAGGGTTCTTTAACTGAAGCTTTCTTT.

This clone was counted a few times. The genes are TRBV6-5 and TRBJ1-6; D perhaps matches TRBD1 (6 bases). Germline V CDR1 and CDR2: MNHEY, SVGAGI. This CDR3 comprises 13 residues. With 9 bases removed from V and 9 bases from J, the gap between germline ends came to 15 bases. The CDR3 protein is CASQDSSASPLHF. CDR3 nucleotides: TGTGCCAGTCAGGACAGCAGCGCTTCACCCCTCCACTTT.

The rearrangement joins TRBV27 to TRBJ2-1; 7 bases match TRBD1. The germline gives CDR1 MNHEY, CDR2 SMNVEV (reference sequence). The CDR3 is made up of 14 amino acids. V gave up 6 bases and J gave up 9 bases; unmatched junction bases: 11. CDR3 loop: CASSNAGTEVEQFF. DNA for the CDR3: TGTGCCAGCAGCAACGCCGGGACAGAGGTTGAGCAGTTCTTC.

J is TRBJ1-4 and V is TRBV5-8; D remains unclear. CDR3 size: 17 residues. Germline values: CDR1 SGHTS, CDR2 YDEGEE. V gave up 2 bases and J gave up 5 bases, with 19 bases separating them. The CDR3 bases are TGTGCCAGCAGCTTCTATAGTACGGGAGGTCTAAATGAAAAACTGTTTTTT. This gives the protein CASSFYSTGGLNEKLFF.